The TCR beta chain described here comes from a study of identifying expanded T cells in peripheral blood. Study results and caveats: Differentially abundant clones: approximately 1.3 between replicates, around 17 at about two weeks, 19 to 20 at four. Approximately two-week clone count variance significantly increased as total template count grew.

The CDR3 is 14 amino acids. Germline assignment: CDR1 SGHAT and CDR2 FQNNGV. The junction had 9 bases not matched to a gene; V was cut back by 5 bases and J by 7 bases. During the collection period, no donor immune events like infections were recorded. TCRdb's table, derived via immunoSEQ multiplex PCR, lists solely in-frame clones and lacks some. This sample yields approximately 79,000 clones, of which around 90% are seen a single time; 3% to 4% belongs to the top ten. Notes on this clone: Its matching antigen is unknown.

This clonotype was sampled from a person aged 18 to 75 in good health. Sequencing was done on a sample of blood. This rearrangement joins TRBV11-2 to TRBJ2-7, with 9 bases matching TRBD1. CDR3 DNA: TGTGCCAGCAGCGGCGCAGGGACAGGGCTTGAGCAGTACTTC. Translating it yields CASSGAGTGLEQYF. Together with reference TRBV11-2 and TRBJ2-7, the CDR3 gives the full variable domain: EAGVAQSPRYKIIEKRQSVAFWCNPISGHATLYWYQQILGQGPKLLIQFQNNGVVDDSQLPKDRFSAERLKGVDSTLKIQPAKLEDSAVYLCASSGAGTGLEQYFGPGTRLTVT.